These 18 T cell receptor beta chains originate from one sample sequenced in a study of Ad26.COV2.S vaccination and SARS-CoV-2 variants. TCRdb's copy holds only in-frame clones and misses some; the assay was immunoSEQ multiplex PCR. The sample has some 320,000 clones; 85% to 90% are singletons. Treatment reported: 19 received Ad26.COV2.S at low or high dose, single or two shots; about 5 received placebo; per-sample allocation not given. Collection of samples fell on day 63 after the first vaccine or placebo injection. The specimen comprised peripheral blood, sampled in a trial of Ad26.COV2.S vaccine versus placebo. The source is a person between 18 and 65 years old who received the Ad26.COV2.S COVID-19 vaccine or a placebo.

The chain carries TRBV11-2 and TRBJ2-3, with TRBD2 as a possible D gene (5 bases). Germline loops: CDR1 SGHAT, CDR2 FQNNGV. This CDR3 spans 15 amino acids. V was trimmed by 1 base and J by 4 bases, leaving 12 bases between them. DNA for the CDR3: TGTGCCAGCAGCTTAGCCGGGGTACGTGCAGATACGCAGTATTTT. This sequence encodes CASSLAGVRADTQYF.

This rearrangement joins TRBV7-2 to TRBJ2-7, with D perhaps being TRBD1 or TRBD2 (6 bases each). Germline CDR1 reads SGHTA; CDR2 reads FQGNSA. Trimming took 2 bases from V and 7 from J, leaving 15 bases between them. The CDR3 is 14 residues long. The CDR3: CASSLSGGRREQYF. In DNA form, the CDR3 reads TGTGCCAGCAGCTTATCCGGGGGCCGAAGGGAGCAGTACTTC.

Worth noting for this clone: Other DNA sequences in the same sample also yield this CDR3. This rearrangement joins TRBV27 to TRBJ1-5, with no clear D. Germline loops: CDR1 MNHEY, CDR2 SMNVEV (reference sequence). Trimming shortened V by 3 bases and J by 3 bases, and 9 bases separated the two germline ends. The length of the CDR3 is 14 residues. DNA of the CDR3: TGTGCCAGCAGTTTTGGAGGGCCCAATCAGCCCCAGCATTTT. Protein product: CASSFGGPNQPQHF.

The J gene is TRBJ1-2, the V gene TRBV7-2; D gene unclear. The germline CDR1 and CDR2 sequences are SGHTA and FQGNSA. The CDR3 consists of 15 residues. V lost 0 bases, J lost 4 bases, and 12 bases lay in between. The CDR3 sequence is CASSLAQTARYGYTF. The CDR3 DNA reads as TGTGCCAGCAGCTTAGCACAGACCGCACGCTATGGCTACACCTTC.

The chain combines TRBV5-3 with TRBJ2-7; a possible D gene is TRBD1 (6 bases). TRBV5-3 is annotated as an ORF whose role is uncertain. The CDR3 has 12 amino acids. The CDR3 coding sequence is TGTGTCAGTCACGGGACAAACTACGAGCAGTACTTC. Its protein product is CVSHGTNYEQYF.

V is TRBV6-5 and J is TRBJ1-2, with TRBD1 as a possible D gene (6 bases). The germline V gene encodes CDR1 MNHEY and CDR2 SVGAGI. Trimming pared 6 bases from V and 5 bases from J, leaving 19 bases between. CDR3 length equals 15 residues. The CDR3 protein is CASREPGAVWYGYTF. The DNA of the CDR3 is TGTGCCAGCAGGGAGCCGGGGGCGGTTTGGTATGGCTACACCTTC.

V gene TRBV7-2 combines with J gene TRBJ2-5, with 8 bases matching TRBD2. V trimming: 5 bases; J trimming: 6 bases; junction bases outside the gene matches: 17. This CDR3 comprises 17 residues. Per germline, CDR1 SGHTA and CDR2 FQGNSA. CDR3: CASSRALAGLGLKTQYF. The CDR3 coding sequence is TGTGCCAGCAGCAGAGCTTTAGCGGGGCTAGGCTTGAAGACCCAGTACTTC.

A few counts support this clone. The CDR3 DNA is TGTGCCACCTTTCAGACATCGAACACTGAAGCTTTCTTT. Amino acids: CATFQTSNTEAFF. The rearrangement links TRBV18 to TRBJ1-1; D remains ambiguous. V was trimmed by 10 bases and J by 1 base, leaving 13 bases between them. From germline, CDR1 is KGHSH and CDR2 LQKENI. The CDR3 sequence is 13 residues long.

CDR3 bases: TGTGCCAGCTCACCCGAGGGGGGGTTCAGTACAGATACGCAGTATTTT. Protein: CASSPEGGFSTDTQYF. The chain has TRBV18 and TRBJ2-3; possible D gene TRBD2, 7 bases. The germline CDR1 and CDR2 sequences are KGHSH and LQKENI. V gave up 3 bases and J gave up 3 bases, with 16 bases separating them. The CDR3 runs to 16 residues.

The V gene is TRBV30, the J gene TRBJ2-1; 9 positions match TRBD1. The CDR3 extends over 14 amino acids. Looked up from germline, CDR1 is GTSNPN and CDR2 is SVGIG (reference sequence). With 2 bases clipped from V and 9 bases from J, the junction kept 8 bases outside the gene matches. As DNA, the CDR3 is TGTGCCTGGAGTTTAACAGGGGGCTGGGGTGAGCAGTTCTTC. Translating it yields CAWSLTGGWGEQFF.

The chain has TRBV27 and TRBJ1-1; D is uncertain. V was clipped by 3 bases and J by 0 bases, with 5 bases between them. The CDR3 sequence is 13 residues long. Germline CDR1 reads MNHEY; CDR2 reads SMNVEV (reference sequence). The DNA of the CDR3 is TGTGCCAGCAGTTTTGTAGTGAACACTGAAGCTTTCTTT. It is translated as CASSFVVNTEAFF.

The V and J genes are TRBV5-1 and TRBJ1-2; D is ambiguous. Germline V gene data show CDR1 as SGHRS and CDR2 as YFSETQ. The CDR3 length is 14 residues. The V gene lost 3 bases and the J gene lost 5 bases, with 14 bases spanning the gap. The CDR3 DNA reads TGCGCCAGCAGCTCCCGTGAAGGGATGTATGGCTACACCTTC. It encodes CASSSREGMYGYTF.

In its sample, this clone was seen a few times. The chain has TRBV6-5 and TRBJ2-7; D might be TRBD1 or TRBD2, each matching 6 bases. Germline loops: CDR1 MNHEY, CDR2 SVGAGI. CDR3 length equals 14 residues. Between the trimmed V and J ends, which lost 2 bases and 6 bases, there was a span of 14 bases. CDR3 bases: TGTGCCAGCAGTTACCTTGGGGGGCCGGGCGAGCAGTACTTC. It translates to CASSYLGGPGEQYF.

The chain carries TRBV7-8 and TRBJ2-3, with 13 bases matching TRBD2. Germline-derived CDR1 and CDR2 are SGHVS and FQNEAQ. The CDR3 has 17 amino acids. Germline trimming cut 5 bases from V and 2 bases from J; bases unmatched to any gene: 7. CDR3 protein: CASSPGLAGDFTDTQYF. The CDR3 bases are TGTGCCAGCAGCCCAGGACTAGCGGGGGACTTCACAGATACGCAGTATTTT.

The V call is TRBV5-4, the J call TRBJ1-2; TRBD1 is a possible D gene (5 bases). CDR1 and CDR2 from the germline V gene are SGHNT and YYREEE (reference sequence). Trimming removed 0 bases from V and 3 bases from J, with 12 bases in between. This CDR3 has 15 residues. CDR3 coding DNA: TGTGCCAGCAGCTTGGTGGGACGGGGATACTATGGCTACACCTTC. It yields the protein CASSLVGRGYYGYTF.

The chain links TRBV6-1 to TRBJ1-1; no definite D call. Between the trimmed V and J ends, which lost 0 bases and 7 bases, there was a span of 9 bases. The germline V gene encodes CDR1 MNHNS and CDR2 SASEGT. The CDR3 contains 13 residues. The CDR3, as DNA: TGTGCCAGCAGTGAAGCGCAACGGGTTGAAGCTTTCTTT. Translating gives CASSEAQRVEAFF.

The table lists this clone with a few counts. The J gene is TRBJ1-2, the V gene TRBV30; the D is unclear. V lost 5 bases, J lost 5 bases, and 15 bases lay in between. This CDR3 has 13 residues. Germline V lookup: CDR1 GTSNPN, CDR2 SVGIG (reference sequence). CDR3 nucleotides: TGTGCCTGGCACCGGGATCGACCTTATGGCTACACCTTC. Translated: CAWHRDRPYGYTF.

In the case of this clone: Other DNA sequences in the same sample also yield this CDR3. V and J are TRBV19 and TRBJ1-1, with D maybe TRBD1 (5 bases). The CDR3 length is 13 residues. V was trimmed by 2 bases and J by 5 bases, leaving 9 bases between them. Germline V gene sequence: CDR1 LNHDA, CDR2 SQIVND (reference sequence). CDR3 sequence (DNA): TGTGCCAGTAGTATATGGGGGGGGACTGAAGCTTTCTTT. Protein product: CASSIWGGTEAFF.